This passage covers 6 T cell receptor beta chains from one sample sequenced in a study of cytomegalovirus exposure and HLA in healthy donors. In the PCR, 60 Vbeta and 13 Jbeta primers were used. Assay: immunoSEQ multiplex PCR; the TCRdb copy retains only in-frame clones and omits some. The sample lists around 140,000 clones; about 87% were seen once. The sequencing input was PBMCs. Receptor source: a woman aged 25 to 39 in good health and CMV-seronegative.

This clone occurred a few times. The same CDR3 is also encoded by other DNA sequences in this sample. The V and J genes are TRBV14 and TRBJ2-7; 8 bases agree with TRBD2. Per the germline V gene, CDR1 is SGHDN and CDR2 is FVKESK. Unmatched junction bases numbered 6, after V lost 4 bases and J lost 1 base. The CDR3 runs 15 residues. The CDR3: CASSPRAGVSYEQYF. CDR3 nucleotide sequence: TGTGCCAGCAGCCCCCGAGCGGGGGTGTCCTACGAGCAGTACTTC. The whole variable domain, filled in from reference TRBV14 and TRBJ2-7, reads EAGVTQFPSHSVIEKGQTVTLRCDPISGHDNLYWYRRVMGKEIKFLLHFVKESKQDESGMPNNRFLAERTGGTYSTLKVQPAELEDSGVYFCASSPRAGVSYEQYFGPGTRLTVT.

This chain joins TRBV7-2 and TRBJ2-1, with 7 bases identical to TRBD2. The CDR3 length is 12 residues. V shed 6 bases and J 14 bases; nucleotides not matched to a gene: 10. The germline V gene has CDR1 SGHTA and CDR2 FQGNSA. CDR3 nucleotide sequence: TGTGCCAGCAGTCCAAGCGGGGAGACGGAGTTCTTC. Amino acid sequence: CASSPSGETEFF. The whole variable domain, remainder taken from reference TRBV7-2 and TRBJ2-1, is GAGVSQSPSNKVTEKGKDVELRCDPISGHTALYWYRQSLGQGLEFLIYFQGNSAPDKSGLPSDRFSAERTGGSVSTLTIQRTQQEDSAVYLCASSPSGETEFFGPGTRLTVL.

V and J are TRBV7-9 and TRBJ1-5, with 8 bases identical to TRBD1. CDR1 is SEHNR and CDR2 is FQNEAQ in the germline V gene (reference sequence). The CDR3 loop spans 14 amino acids. V was clipped by 5 bases and J by 6 bases; unmatched bases: 6. CDR3: CASSQGAVSQPQHF. As DNA, the CDR3 is TGTGCCAGCAGCCAGGGGGCGGTATCTCAGCCCCAGCATTTT.

The rearrangement links TRBV4-1 to TRBJ2-3, with 8 nucleotides matching TRBD2. The CDR3 contains 15 residues. V shed 2 bases, J shed 4 bases, and the junction held 5 bases outside the gene matches. Germline V lookup: CDR1 MGHRA, CDR2 YSYEKL. The CDR3, as DNA: TGCGCCAGCAGCCAACCGGGGGGGCTTTCAGATACGCAGTATTTT. It encodes CASSQPGGLSDTQYF.

The gene calls are TRBV2 and TRBJ2-7; 12 bases fit TRBD2. Germline V gives CDR1 SNHLY, CDR2 FYNNEI. This CDR3 spans 14 amino acids. J gave up 3 bases and V 6 bases, and 3 bases lay outside the gene matches. CDR3 residues: CASRGLAGSYEQYF. In DNA, the CDR3 is TGTGCCAGCAGAGGACTAGCGGGGAGCTACGAGCAGTACTTC.

The chain combines TRBV2 with TRBJ1-1; D is possibly TRBD1 (5 bases). CDR1 and CDR2 (germline): SNHLY, FYNNEI. With 9 bases removed from V and 11 bases from J, the gap between germline ends came to 13 bases. The CDR3 length is 10 residues. CDR3 residues: CARGTLRAFF. The CDR3 nucleotides read TGTGCCAGAGGGACTTTACGGGCTTTCTTT.